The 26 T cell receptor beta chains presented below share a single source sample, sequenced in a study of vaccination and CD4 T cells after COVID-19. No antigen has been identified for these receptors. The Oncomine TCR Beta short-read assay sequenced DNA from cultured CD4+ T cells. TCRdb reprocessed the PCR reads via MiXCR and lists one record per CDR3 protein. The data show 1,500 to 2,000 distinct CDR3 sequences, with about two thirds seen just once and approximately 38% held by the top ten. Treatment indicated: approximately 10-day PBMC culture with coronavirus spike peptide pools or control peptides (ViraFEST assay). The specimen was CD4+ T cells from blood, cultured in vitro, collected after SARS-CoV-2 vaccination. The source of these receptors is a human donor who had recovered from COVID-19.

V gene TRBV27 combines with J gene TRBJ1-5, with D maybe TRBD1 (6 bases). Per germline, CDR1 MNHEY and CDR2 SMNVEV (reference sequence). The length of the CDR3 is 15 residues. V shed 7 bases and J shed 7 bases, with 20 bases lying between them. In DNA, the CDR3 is TGTGCCAGCACCCCCCAGGGGCTGGATAAGCAGCCCCAGCATTTT. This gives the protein CASTPQGLDKQPQHF.

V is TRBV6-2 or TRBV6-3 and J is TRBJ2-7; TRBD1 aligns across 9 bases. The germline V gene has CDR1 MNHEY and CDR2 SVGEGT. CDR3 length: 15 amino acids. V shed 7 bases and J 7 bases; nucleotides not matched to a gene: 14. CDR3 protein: CASKPGDREYSEQYF. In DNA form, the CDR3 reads TGTGCCAGCAAACCCGGGGACAGGGAATATAGTGAGCAGTACTTC.

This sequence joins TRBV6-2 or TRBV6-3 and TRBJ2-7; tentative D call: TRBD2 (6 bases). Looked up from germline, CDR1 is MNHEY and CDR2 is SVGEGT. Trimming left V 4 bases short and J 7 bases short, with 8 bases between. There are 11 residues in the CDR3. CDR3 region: CASSLEGEQYF. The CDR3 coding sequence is TGTGCCAGCAGTTTGGAGGGGGAGCAGTACTTC.

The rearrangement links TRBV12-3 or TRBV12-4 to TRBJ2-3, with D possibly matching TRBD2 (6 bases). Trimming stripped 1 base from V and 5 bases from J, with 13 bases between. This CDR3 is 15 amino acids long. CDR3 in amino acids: CASSLVGGPGDTQYF. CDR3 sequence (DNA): TGTGCCAGCAGTTTAGTGGGGGGACCGGGAGATACGCAGTATTTT.

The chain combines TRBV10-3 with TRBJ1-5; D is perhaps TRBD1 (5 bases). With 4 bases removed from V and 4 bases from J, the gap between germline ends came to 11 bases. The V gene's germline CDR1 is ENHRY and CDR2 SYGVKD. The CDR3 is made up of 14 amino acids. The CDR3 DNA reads TGTGCCATCAGTGGGGACCGGGATAATCAGCCCCAGCATTTT. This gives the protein CAISGDRDNQPQHF.

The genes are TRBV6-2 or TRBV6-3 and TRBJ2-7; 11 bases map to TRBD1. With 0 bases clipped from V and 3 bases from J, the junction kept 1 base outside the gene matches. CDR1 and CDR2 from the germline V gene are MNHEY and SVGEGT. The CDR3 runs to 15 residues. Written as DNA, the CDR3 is TGTGCCAGCAGTTACTCCGGGACAGGGGGCTACGAGCAGTACTTC. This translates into CASSYSGTGGYEQYF.

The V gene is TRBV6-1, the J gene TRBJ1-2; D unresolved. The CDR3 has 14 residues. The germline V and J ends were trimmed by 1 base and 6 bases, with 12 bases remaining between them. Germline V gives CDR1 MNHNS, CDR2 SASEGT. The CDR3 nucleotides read TGTGCCAGCAGTGAAGATCCCGGGGTAAATGGCTACACCTTC. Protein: CASSEDPGVNGYTF.

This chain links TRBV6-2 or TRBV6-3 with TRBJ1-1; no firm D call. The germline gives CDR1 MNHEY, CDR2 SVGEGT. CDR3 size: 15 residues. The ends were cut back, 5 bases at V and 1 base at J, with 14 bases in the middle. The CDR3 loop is CASSPYWTKNTEAFF. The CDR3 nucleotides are TGTGCCAGCAGTCCCTATTGGACGAAGAACACTGAAGCTTTCTTT.

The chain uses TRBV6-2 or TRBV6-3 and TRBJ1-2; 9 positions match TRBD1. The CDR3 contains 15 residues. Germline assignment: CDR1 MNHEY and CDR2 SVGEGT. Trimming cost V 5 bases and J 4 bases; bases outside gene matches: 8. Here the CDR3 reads CASSRAGQGGYGYTF. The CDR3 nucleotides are TGTGCCAGCAGTCGAGCGGGACAGGGAGGCTATGGCTACACCTTC.

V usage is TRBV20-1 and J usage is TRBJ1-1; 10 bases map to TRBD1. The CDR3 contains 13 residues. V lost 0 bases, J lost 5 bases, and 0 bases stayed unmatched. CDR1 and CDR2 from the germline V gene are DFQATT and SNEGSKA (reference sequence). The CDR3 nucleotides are TGCAGTGCTAGAGAGGACAGGGGGACTGAAGCTTTCTTT. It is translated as CSAREDRGTEAFF.

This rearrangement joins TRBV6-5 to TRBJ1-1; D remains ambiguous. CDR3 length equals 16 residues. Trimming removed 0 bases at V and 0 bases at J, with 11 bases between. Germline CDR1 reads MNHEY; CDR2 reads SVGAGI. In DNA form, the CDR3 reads TGTGCCAGCAGTTACTCGAACCCGGGCCTGAACACTGAAGCTTTCTTT. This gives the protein CASSYSNPGLNTEAFF.

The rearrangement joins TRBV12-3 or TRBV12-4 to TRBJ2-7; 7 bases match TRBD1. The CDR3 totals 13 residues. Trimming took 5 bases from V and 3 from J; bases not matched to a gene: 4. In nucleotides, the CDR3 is TGTGCCAGCAGTACGGGACAGATCTACGAGCAGTACTTC. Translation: CASSTGQIYEQYF.

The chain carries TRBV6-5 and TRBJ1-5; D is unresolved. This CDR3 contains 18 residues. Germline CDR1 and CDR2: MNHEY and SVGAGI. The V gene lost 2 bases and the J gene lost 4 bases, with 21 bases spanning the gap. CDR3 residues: CASSYPIGGKMANQPQHF. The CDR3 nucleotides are TGTGCCAGCAGTTACCCTATCGGCGGGAAAATGGCAAATCAGCCCCAGCATTTT.

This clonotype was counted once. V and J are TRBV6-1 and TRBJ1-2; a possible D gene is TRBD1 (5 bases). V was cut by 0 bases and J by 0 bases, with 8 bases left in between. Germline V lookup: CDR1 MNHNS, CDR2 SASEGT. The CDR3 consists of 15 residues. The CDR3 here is CASSEAMTANYGYTF. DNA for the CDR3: TGTGCCAGCAGTGAAGCGATGACAGCTAACTATGGCTACACCTTC.

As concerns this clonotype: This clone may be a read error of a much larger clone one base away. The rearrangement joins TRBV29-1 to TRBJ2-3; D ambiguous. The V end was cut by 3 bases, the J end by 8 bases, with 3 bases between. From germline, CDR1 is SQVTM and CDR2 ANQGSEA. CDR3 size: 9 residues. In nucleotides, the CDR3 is TGCAGCGTTGATGGTACGCAGTATTTT. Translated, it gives CSVDGTQYF.

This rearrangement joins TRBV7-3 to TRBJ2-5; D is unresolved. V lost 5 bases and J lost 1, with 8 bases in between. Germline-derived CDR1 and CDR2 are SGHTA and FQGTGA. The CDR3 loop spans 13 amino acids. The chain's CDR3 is CASSLRSQETQYF. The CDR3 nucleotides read TGTGCCAGCAGCCTCCGGTCCCAAGAGACCCAGTACTTC.

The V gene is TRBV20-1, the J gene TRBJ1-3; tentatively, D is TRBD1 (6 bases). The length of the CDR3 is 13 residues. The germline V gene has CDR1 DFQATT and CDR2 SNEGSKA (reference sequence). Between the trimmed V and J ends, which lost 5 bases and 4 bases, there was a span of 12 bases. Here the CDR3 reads CSASQGIGNTIYF. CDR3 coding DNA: TGCAGTGCTTCACAGGGAATCGGAAACACCATATATTTT.

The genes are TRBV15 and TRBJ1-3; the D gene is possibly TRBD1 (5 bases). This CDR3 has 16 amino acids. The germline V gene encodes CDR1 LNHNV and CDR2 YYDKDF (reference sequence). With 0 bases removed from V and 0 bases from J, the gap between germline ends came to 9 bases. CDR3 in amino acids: CATSRDLGVSGNTIYF. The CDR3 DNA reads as TGTGCCACCAGCAGAGATTTGGGGGTCTCTGGAAACACCATATATTTT.

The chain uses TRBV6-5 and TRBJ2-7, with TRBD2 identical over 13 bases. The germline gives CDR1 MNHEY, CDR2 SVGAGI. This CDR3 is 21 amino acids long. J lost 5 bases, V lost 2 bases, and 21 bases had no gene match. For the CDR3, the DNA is TGTGCCAGCAGTTACCCCTCCCGAAGGACTAGCGGGAGCCCTCCAAGCAACGAGCAGTACTTC. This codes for CASSYPSRRTSGSPPSNEQYF.

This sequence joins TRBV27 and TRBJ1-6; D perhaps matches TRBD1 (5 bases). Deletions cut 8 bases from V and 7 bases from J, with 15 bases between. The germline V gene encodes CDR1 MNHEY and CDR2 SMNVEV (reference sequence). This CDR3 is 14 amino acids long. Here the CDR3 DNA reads TGTGCCAGCGGGCAGGGTGGGAAGAATTCACCCCTCCACTTT. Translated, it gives CASGQGGKNSPLHF.

Here the CDR3 reads CASSIGALGETQYF. The CDR3, as DNA: TGTGCCAGTAGTATAGGGGCCCTCGGGGAGACCCAGTACTTC. The chain links TRBV19 to TRBJ2-5; D ambiguous. Germline V gene sequence: CDR1 LNHDA, CDR2 SQIVND (reference sequence). CDR3 size: 14 residues. V was clipped by 1 base and J by 5 bases, with 11 bases between them.

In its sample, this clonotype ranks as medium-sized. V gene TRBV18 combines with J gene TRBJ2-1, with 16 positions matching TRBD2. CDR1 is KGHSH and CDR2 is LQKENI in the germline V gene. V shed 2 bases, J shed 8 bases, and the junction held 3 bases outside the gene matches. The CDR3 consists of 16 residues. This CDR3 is CASSPGTSGRDDEQFF. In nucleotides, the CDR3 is TGTGCCAGCTCACCAGGGACTAGCGGGAGGGATGATGAGCAGTTCTTC.

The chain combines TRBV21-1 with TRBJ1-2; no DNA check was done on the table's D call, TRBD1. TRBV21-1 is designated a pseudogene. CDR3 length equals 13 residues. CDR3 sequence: CASRRDSNYGYTF. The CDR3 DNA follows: TGTGCCAGCAGACGGGACAGTAACTATGGCTACACCTTC.

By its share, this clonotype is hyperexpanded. CDR3 sequence: CASSRVNREPLHF. DNA for the CDR3: TGTGCCAGCAGCCGCGTTAACAGGGAACCCCTCCACTTT. V usage is TRBV6-1 and J usage is TRBJ1-6; possible D gene TRBD1, 6 bases. The CDR3 spans 13 residues. V dropped 6 bases and J dropped 12 bases, with 15 bases sitting between them. Germline assignment: CDR1 MNHNS and CDR2 SASEGT.

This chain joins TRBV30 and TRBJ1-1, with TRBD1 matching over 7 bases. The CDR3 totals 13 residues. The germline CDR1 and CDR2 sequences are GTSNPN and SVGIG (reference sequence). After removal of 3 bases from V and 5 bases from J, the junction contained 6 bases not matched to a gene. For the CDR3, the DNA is TGTGCCTGGAGGGGTTCAGGGGGGACTGAAGCTTTCTTT. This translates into CAWRGSGGTEAFF.

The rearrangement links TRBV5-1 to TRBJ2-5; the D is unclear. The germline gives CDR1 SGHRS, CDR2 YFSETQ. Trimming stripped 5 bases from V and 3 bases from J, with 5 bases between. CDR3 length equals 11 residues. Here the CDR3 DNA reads TGCGCCAGCAGATCCAAAGAGACCCAGTACTTC. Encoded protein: CASRSKETQYF.